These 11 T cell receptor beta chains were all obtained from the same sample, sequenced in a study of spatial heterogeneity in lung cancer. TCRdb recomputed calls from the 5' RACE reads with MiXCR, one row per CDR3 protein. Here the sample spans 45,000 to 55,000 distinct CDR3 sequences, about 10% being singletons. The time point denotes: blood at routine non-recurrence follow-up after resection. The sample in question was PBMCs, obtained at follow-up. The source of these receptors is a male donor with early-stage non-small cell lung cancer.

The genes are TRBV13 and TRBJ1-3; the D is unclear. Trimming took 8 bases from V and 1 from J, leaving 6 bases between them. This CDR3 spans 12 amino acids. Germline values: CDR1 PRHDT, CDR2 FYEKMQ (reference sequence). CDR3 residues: CASGVSGNTIYF. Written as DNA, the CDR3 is TGTGCCAGCGGGGTTTCTGGAAACACCATATATTTT.

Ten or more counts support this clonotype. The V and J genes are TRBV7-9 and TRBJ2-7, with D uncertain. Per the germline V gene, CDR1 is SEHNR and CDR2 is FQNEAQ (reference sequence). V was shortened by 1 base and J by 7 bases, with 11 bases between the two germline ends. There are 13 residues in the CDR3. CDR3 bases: TGTGCCAGCAGCTTAGTTGGTCCAGGTGAGCAGTACTTC. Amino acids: CASSLVGPGEQYF.

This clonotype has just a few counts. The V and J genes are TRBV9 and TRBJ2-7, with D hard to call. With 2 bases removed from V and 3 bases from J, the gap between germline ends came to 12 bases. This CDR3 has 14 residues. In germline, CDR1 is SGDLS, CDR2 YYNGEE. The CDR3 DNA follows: TGTGCCAGCAGCGTCGCCCACGGCAACTACGAGCAGTACTTC. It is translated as CASSVAHGNYEQYF.

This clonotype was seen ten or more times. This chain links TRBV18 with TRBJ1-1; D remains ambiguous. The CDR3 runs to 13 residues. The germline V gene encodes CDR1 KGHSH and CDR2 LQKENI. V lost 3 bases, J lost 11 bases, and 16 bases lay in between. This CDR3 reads CASSPNHPGEAFF. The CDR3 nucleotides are TGTGCCAGCTCACCCAACCACCCGGGAGAGGCTTTCTTT.

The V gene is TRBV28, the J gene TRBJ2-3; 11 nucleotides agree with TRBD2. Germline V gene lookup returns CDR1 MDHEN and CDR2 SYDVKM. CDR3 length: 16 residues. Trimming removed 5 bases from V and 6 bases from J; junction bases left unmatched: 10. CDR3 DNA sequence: TGTGCCAGCAGTCCAACTAGCGGGGGTGGTAGGGATACGCAGTATTTT. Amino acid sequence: CASSPTSGGGRDTQYF. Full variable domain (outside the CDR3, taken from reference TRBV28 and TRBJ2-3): DVKVTQSSRYLVKRTGEKVFLECVQDMDHENMFWYRQDPGLGLRLIYFSYDVKMKEKGDIPEGYSVSREKKERFSLILESASTNQTSMYLCASSPTSGGGRDTQYFGPGTRLTVL.

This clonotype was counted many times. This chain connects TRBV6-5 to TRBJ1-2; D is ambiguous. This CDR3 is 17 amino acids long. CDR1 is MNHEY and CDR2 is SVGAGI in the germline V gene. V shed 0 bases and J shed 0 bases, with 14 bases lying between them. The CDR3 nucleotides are TGTGCCAGCAGTTACTCCCTCCACGGGAAAGCTAACTATGGCTACACCTTC. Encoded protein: CASSYSLHGKANYGYTF.

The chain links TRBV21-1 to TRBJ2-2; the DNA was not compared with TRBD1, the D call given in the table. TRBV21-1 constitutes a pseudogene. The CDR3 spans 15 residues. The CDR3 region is CASSSRTGHTGELFF. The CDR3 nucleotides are TGTGCCAGCAGCTCCCGGACAGGGCACACCGGGGAGCTGTTTTTT.

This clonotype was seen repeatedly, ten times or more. In nucleotides, the CDR3 is TGCGCCAGCAGCTTGGAGCCCGGAGGGTTAGGGATGAACTATGGCTACACCTTC. Translation gives CASSLEPGGLGMNYGYTF. J is TRBJ1-2 and V is TRBV5-1, with D hard to call. The CDR3 loop spans 18 amino acids. From germline, CDR1 is SGHRS and CDR2 YFSETQ. The V end lost 0 bases, the J end lost 2 bases, and 20 bases lay between the germline ends.

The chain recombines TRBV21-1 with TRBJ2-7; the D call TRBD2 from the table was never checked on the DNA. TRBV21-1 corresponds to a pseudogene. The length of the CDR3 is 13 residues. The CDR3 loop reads CASIAGPSYEQYF. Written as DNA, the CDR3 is TGTGCCAGCATCGCAGGCCCAAGCTACGAGCAGTACTTC.

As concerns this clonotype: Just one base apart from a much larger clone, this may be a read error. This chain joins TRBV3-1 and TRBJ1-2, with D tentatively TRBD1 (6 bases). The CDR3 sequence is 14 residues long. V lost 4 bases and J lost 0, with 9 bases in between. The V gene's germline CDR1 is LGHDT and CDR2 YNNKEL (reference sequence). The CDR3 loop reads CASSPQGTNYGYTF. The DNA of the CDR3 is TGTGCCAGCAGCCCCCAGGGGACTAACTATGGCTACACCTTC.

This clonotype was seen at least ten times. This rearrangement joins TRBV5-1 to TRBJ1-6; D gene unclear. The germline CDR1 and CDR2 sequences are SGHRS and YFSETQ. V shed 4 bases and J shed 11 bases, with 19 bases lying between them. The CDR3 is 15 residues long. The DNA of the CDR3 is TGCGCCAGCAGCGTCTCAGGACCCCCGGCGGCACCCCTCCACTTT. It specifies CASSVSGPPAAPLHF.